Listed below are T cell receptor beta chains from one sample, sequenced in a study of T cell changes during pregnancy in multiple sclerosis. This table comes from immunoSEQ multiplex PCR, and its TCRdb copy is limited to in-frame clones, with some not included. This sample has 65,000 to 85,000 clones; about 90% occur once, and the top ten carry about 0.27%. The source material was CD4+ T cells from peripheral blood mononuclear cells, sampled after pregnancy. Source of these receptors: a female donor with multiple sclerosis, enrolled in a pregnancy study. CDR3s include the opening cysteine and the closing phenylalanine or tryptophan. D genes are given only for firm matches. Size is omitted from some rows. Given values are once, few, many or a class for expanded clones.

-	TRBD2	TRBV5-5	TRBJ2-1	TGTGCCAGCGGAGCCATTAGCGGGGGGAATGAGCAGTTCTTC	CASGAISGGNEQFF
-	-	TRBV10-3	TRBJ2-3	TGTGCCATCAGTGAGTCGAGACAGGCAGATACGCAGTATTTT	CAISESRQADTQYF
-	TRBD1	TRBV27	TRBJ2-3	TGTGCCACCCTCTCACAGGGGCGTAGCACAGATACGCAGTATTTT	CATLSQGRSTDTQYF
-	TRBD2	TRBV7-9	TRBJ2-7	TGTGCCAGCAGCCTATGGGCGGGAGACGAGCAGTACTTC	CASSLWAGDEQYF
-	-	TRBV19	TRBJ1-1	TGTGCCAGTAAGAGGACGGGAGAAAACACTGAAGCTTTCTTT	CASKRTGENTEAFF
-	TRBD1	TRBV18	TRBJ1-1	TGTGCCAGCTCTCCTACAGGGGGTGGACTCCAGAACACTGAAGCTTTCTTT	CASSPTGGGLQNTEAFF
-	TRBD2	TRBV9	TRBJ2-3	TGTGCCAGCAGCATAGGACTAGCGCTTAGCACAGATACGCAGTATTTT	CASSIGLALSTDTQYF
-	-	TRBV7-2	TRBJ1-4	TGTGCCAGCAGCTTAGGACCAGGGGCCGATGAAAAACTGTTTTTT	CASSLGPGADEKLFF
-	TRBD1	TRBV14	TRBJ1-2	TGTGCCAGCAGCCCCATACGACAGGGCTATGGCTACACCTTC	CASSPIRQGYGYTF
once	TRBD2	TRBV6-5	TRBJ2-1	TGTGCCAGCAGTCCGTGGACTAGCGGCCACAATGAGCAGTTCTTC	CASSPWTSGHNEQFF
-	-	TRBV19	TRBJ1-3	TGTGCCAGTAGTTACCTACGAAGTACCAACTCTGGAAACACCATATATTTT	CASSYLRSTNSGNTIYF
-	-	TRBV6-1	TRBJ1-4	TGTGCCAGCAGTCTCCGGGTCAAAAATGAAAAACTGTTTTTT	CASSLRVKNEKLFF
-	-	TRBV5-4	TRBJ1-1	TGTGCCAGCAGCTTGGCCGGGGCGGGGGGCACTGAAGCTTTCTTT	CASSLAGAGGTEAFF
-	-	TRBV19	TRBJ1-2	TGTGCCAGTACCCCCCTCCGAGGGCACGAACCGGTTAACTATGGCTACACCTTC	CASTPLRGHEPVNYGYTF
-	TRBD2	TRBV9	TRBJ2-1	TGTGCCAGCAGCGTAGGTGGGACTAGCGGGAGGGCTGCCTACAATGAGCAGTTCTTC	CASSVGGTSGRAAYNEQFF
-	-	TRBV6-5	TRBJ1-2	TGTGCCACCCAACCGGGACAACATAACTATGGCTACACCTTC	CATQPGQHNYGYTF
-	TRBD1	TRBV19	TRBJ2-6	TGTGCCAGTAGTGATGGACAGGGGCAGGCTGGGGCCAACGTCCTGACTTTC	CASSDGQGQAGANVLTF
-	-	TRBV5-1	TRBJ2-2	TGCGCCAGCAGCTTGGGTGGTGGCGGCTACACCGGGGAGCTGTTTTTT	CASSLGGGGYTGELFF
-	-	TRBV2	TRBJ2-7	TGTGCCAGCAGTGAAACAGGGTATTCGTTCTACGAGCAGTACTTC	CASSETGYSFYEQYF
-	-	TRBV5-1	TRBJ1-2	TGCGCCAGCAGCAGGTCCAGTACCGGACATCCTGCGGGGGGCTACACCTTC	CASSRSSTGHPAGGYTF
-	-	TRBV7-3	TRBJ2-1	TGTGCCAGCAGCTTGGACAGTAGTTACAATGAGCAGTTCTTC	CASSLDSSYNEQFF
-	TRBD1	TRBV28	TRBJ1-2	TGTGCCAGCAGTTTATTACAGGGGGATATAGGTGGCTACACCTTC	CASSLLQGDIGGYTF
-	-	TRBV6-1	TRBJ1-1	TGTGCCAGCAGTCATACCCGGGGGGGGGAAGCTTTCTTT	CASSHTRGGEAFF
-	-	TRBV19	TRBJ1-1	TGTGCCAGTAGTACGCGGGTATTGAGGACTGAAGCTTTCTTT	CASSTRVLRTEAFF
-	TRBD2	TRBV19	TRBJ2-1	TGTGCCAGTAGTAACGAGCGGGACTACAATGAGCAGTTCTTC	CASSNERDYNEQFF
-	TRBD2	TRBV27	TRBJ2-1	TGTGCCAGCAGTTTTGTGGGACTAGTCCCCAATGAGCAGTTCTTC	CASSFVGLVPNEQFF
-	TRBD2	TRBV6-1	TRBJ2-1	TGTGCCAGCAGTGAAGCAATGCCTGGACTAGCGGGAGTAGGTAATGAGCAGTTCTTC	CASSEAMPGLAGVGNEQFF
-	TRBD2	TRBV5-1	TRBJ2-1	TGCGCCAGCAGCTTGGTTCTAGCGGGACGGTCGTACAATGAGCAGTTCTTC	CASSLVLAGRSYNEQFF